The TCR beta chain under discussion was sequenced for a study of technical replicates of blood from several donors. The germline CDR1 and CDR2 sequences are MNHEY and SMNVEV (reference sequence). The CDR3 covers 16 residues. The V segment lost 6 bases and the J segment 2 bases; nucleotides outside the gene matches: 10. Produced via immunoSEQ multiplex PCR; TCRdb's table is partial and in-frame only. The sample yields about 97,000 clones, about 95% seen once. The sample comprised T cells isolated from PBMCs. V is TRBV27 and J is TRBJ2-5, with 9 bases that match TRBD2. This receptor was obtained from a human donor in good health. The CDR3 here is CASSPLTSGLQETQYF. The CDR3 nucleotides are TGTGCCAGCAGCCCTCTGACTAGCGGCCTACAAGAGACCCAGTACTTC.